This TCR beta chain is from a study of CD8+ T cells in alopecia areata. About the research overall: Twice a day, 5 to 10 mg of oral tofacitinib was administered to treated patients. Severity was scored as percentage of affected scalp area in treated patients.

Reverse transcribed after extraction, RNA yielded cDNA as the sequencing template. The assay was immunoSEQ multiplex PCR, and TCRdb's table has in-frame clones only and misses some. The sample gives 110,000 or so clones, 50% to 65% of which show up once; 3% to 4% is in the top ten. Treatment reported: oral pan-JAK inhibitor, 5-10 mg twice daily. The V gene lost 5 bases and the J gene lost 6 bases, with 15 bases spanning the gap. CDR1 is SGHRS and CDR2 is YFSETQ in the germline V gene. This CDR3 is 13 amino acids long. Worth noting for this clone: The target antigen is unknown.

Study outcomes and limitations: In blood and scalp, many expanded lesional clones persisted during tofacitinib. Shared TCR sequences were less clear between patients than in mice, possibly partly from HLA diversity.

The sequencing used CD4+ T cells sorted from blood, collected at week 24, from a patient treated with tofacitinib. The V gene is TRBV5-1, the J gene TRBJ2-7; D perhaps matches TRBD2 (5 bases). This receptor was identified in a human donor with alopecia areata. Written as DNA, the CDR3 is TGCGCCAGCAGTCGGGTCCCTGGGAGCGAGCAGTACTTC. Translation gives CASSRVPGSEQYF. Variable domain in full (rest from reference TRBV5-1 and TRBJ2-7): KAGVTQTPRYLIKTRGQQVTLSCSPISGHRSVSWYQQTPGQGLQFLFEYFSETQRNKGNFPGRFSGRQFSNSRSEMNVSTLELGDSALYLCASSRVPGSEQYFGPGTRLTVT.